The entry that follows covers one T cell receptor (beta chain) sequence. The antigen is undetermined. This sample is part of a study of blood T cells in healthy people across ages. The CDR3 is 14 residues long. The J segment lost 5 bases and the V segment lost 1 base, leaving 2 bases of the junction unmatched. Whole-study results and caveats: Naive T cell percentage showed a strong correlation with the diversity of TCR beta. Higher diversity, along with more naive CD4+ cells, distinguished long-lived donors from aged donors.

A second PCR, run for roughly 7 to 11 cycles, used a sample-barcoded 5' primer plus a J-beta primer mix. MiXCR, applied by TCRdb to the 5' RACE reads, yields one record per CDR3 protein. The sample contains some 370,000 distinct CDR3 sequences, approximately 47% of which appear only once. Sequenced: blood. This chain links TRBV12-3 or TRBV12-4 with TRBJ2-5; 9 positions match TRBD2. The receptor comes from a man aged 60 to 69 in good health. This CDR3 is CASSLGGLAETQYF. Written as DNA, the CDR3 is TGTGCCAGCAGTTTAGGGGGACTAGCTGAGACCCAGTACTTC.